This is a list of T cell receptor beta chains from one sample in a study of T-cell memory formation after mild COVID-19. Using its own MiXCR run on the 5' RACE reads, TCRdb lists one record per CDR3 protein. The repertoire holds 120,000 to 150,000 distinct CDR3 sequences, with 6% to 7% as singletons. Specimen: PBMCs or a T cell subset sorted from them (not recorded which). These receptors were taken from an adult woman who had mild COVID-19 (a few samples of this study predate the infection). Cell type and time point are not known. CDR3s include the opening cysteine and the closing phenylalanine or tryptophan. The D gene is left open where the match is weak. Only part of the rows carry a size: once, few, many, or a class if the clone is expanded.

DNA: TGCGCCAGCAGCCCCTCCCCGGGACTAGCGGGCAAAGATGAGCAGTTCTTC
CDR3: CASSPSPGLAGKDEQFF
V: TRBV4-3
J: TRBJ2-1
D: TRBD2
size: many

DNA: TGTGCCAGCAGCCAAGACGGGACTAGCACAGATACGCAGTATTTT
CDR3: CASSQDGTSTDTQYF
V: TRBV3-1
J: TRBJ2-3
D: NA
size: few

DNA: TGCGCCAGCAGCCAAGATAGACAGCTGAACTATGGCTACACCTTC
CDR3: CASSQDRQLNYGYTF
V: TRBV4-1
J: TRBJ1-2
D: NA
size: NA

DNA: TGTGCCAGCGGTGGCGGCTCCTACAATGAGCAGTTCTTC
CDR3: CASGGGSYNEQFF
V: TRBV12-3/TRBV12-4
J: TRBJ2-1
D: NA
size: many

DNA: TGTGCCAGCAGCCTCGGACATATCGATGAGCAGTACTTC
CDR3: CASSLGHIDEQYF
V: TRBV3-1
J: TRBJ2-7
D: NA
size: many

DNA: TGCAGCGTTGTACGCGGGACAGGGTTGAAGAGCGAGCAGTACTTC
CDR3: CSVVRGTGLKSEQYF
V: TRBV29-1
J: TRBJ2-7
D: TRBD1
size: few

DNA: TGTGCCAGCAGCCCGGGACTTACACGAACCCTCTATGGCTACACCTTC
CDR3: CASSPGLTRTLYGYTF
V: TRBV7-6
J: TRBJ1-2
D: NA
size: many

DNA: TGCGCCAGCAGCCTCTACGGGACAGGGGAGGCAGCTTTCTTT
CDR3: CASSLYGTGEAAFF
V: TRBV5-1
J: TRBJ1-1
D: TRBD1
size: few

DNA: TGTGCCATCAGTGAGAATGACAATCAGCCCCAGCATTTT
CDR3: CAISENDNQPQHF
V: TRBV10-3
J: TRBJ1-5
D: NA
size: many

DNA: TGTGCCAGCAGCGTAGGCAGTCTAGCCAAAAACATTCAGTACTTC
CDR3: CASSVGSLAKNIQYF
V: TRBV9
J: TRBJ2-4
D: NA
size: NA

DNA: TGTGCCAGCAGTTCCCTTAGCGGGGGGCCGATCAATGAGCAGTTCTTC
CDR3: CASSSLSGGPINEQFF
V: TRBV12-3/TRBV12-4
J: TRBJ2-1
D: TRBD2
size: many

DNA: TGCAGTGCTAGACCGACTAGCCGGGAGACCCAGTACTTC
CDR3: CSARPTSRETQYF
V: TRBV20-1
J: TRBJ2-5
D: TRBD2
size: many

DNA: TGCAGTGCTAGAGCAGCGGGGAGCAATCAGCCCCAGCATTTT
CDR3: CSARAAGSNQPQHF
V: TRBV20-1
J: TRBJ1-5
D: NA
size: few

DNA: TGTGCCAGCAGTCTTTCCGGGACTAGATACACCGGGGAGCTGTTTTTT
CDR3: CASSLSGTRYTGELFF
V: TRBV6-2/TRBV6-3
J: TRBJ2-2
D: TRBD2
size: many

DNA: TGTGCCAGCAGGGACCAGGCTCTCTCTGGAAACACCATATATTTT
CDR3: CASRDQALSGNTIYF
V: TRBV2
J: TRBJ1-3
D: NA
size: few

DNA: TGTGCCATCAGTGAGGGCGGGAGGGCGAATGAGCAGTTCTTC
CDR3: CAISEGGRANEQFF
V: TRBV10-3
J: TRBJ2-1
D: TRBD2
size: NA

DNA: TGTGCCAGCAGCTTGCCCGAAAGACTAGTGTGGGATGAGCAGTTCTTC
CDR3: CASSLPERLVWDEQFF
V: TRBV5-5
J: TRBJ2-1
D: NA
size: few